Described below is a single T cell receptor beta chain sequence and its context. Its specificity is unknown. This record comes from a study of early T cells in non-severe SARS-CoV-2 infection. The overall study: RNA in bulk from unsorted whole blood was sequenced, and chains were unpaired.

Separate cDNA molecules each had unique molecular identifiers attached to them. From the 5' RACE reads, TCRdb called clonotypes with MiXCR, one entry per CDR3 protein. The data show about 52,000 distinct CDR3 sequences, with 11% seen just once and around 13% held by the top ten. Overall study findings and caveats: VDJdb matches were skewed toward anti-spike CD8 T cell responses.

Input material: whole blood. The TCR originated in an adult who was a healthcare worker with PCR-confirmed SARS-CoV-2 infection or an uninfected control (not recorded which).

CDR3 nucleotide sequence: TGTGCCATCAGTGGGGCCGGAACAGGTTACACAGATACGCAGTATTTT. Translating it yields CAISGAGTGYTDTQYF. V gene TRBV10-3 combines with J gene TRBJ2-3, with D possibly being TRBD1 (5 bases). V lost 4 bases and J 2 bases, leaving 16 bases between the germline ends. The length of the CDR3 is 16 residues. CDR1 and CDR2 from the germline V gene are ENHRY and SYGVKD.